These T cell receptor beta chains were read from a single sample in a study of beta chain features in type 1 diabetes. Measured with immunoSEQ multiplex PCR; TCRdb has only the in-frame clones, and not every one. There are a few hundred thousand clones in the sample; around 15% occur only once, and around 0.02% lies in the top ten. Sequencing was done on a sample of naive CD4+ T cells from blood. Receptors originate from a woman aged 18-29 years in good health. The CDR3 runs from the conserved cysteine through the conserved F or W. Fields, in order: D gene, V gene, clone size, J gene, CDR3 length, CDR3 protein, CDR3 DNA. D genes are given only for firm matches. Only some rows state a clone size, as once, few, many or a class for expanded clones.

D: -; V: TRBV23-1; size: -; J: TRBJ2-7; length: 18; CDR3: CASSQFPTDDNLLSEQYF; DNA: TGCGCCAGCAGTCAATTTCCGACAGACGATAATCTCCTCTCCGAGCAGTACTTC
D: -; V: TRBV29-1; size: -; J: TRBJ2-1; length: 12; CDR3: CSVDGAGYEQFF; DNA: TGCAGCGTTGATGGCGCGGGCTATGAGCAGTTCTTC
D: -; V: TRBV7-2; size: -; J: TRBJ2-1; length: 14; CDR3: CASSLGLAYNEQFF; DNA: TGTGCCAGCAGCTTAGGACTAGCCTACAATGAGCAGTTCTTC
D: TRBD1; V: TRBV7-2; size: few; J: TRBJ1-2; length: 18; CDR3: CASSLEALTGATDYGYTF; DNA: TGTGCCAGCAGCTTAGAGGCCCTGACAGGGGCCACGGACTATGGCTACACCTTC
D: -; V: TRBV7-2; size: -; J: TRBJ2-5; length: 17; CDR3: CASSLVLGGGAGETQYF; DNA: TGTGCCAGCAGCTTAGTTCTTGGCGGGGGCGCCGGAGAGACCCAGTACTTC
D: TRBD2; V: TRBV29-1; size: -; J: TRBJ2-1; length: 15; CDR3: CSASNRPSGSDEQFF; DNA: TGCAGCGCCTCAAACAGGCCTAGCGGGAGCGATGAGCAGTTCTTC
D: -; V: TRBV7-9; size: few; J: TRBJ2-1; length: 14; CDR3: CASWTGEIYNEQFF; DNA: TGTGCCAGCTGGACGGGAGAGATCTACAATGAGCAGTTCTTC
D: -; V: TRBV4-1; size: few; J: TRBJ2-1; length: 16; CDR3: CASSQPFLRKNDEQFF; DNA: TGCGCCAGCAGCCAACCCTTTTTGAGAAAGAATGATGAGCAGTTCTTC
D: TRBD2; V: TRBV4-2; size: -; J: TRBJ2-5; length: 13; CDR3: CASSQPKRGTQYF; DNA: TGTGCCAGCAGCCAACCCAAGCGGGGGACCCAGTACTTC
D: TRBD1; V: TRBV6-5; size: -; J: TRBJ2-7; length: 14; CDR3: CASSRDRGLDEQYF; DNA: TGTGCCAGCAGTCGGGACAGGGGGCTGGACGAGCAGTACTTC
D: -; V: TRBV5-1; size: few; J: TRBJ2-1; length: 15; CDR3: CASSSEGLALNEQFF; DNA: TGCGCCAGCAGCTCGGAAGGGCTAGCCCTCAATGAGCAGTTCTTC
D: -; V: TRBV9; size: few; J: TRBJ2-1; length: 16; CDR3: CASSSSATRSYNEQFF; DNA: TGTGCCAGCAGCTCCAGCGCGACTCGCTCCTACAATGAGCAGTTCTTC
D: -; V: TRBV27; size: -; J: TRBJ2-5; length: 13; CDR3: CASSLSGMETQYF; DNA: TGTGCCAGCAGTTTATCTGGCATGGAGACCCAGTACTTC
D: -; V: TRBV15; size: few; J: TRBJ2-3; length: 15; CDR3: CATSRGSGPTDTQYF; DNA: TGTGCCACCAGCAGAGGGAGCGGACCCACAGATACGCAGTATTTT
D: TRBD2; V: TRBV10-3; size: few; J: TRBJ2-5; length: 16; CDR3: CAISEGTSGSQETQYF; DNA: TGTGCCATCAGTGAGGGGACTAGCGGGAGCCAGGAGACCCAGTACTTC
D: TRBD1; V: TRBV11-3; size: few; J: TRBJ2-2; length: 16; CDR3: CASSSPGQGSTGELFF; DNA: TGTGCCAGCAGCTCCCCGGGACAGGGGTCTACCGGGGAGCTGTTTTTT
D: -; V: TRBV6-6; size: -; J: TRBJ2-3; length: 12; CDR3: CASGGGTDTQYF; DNA: TGTGCCAGCGGCGGAGGCACAGATACGCAGTATTTT
D: -; V: TRBV19; size: -; J: TRBJ1-2; length: 14; CDR3: CASTSGREGDGYTF; DNA: TGTGCCAGTACCTCGGGCCGGGAGGGCGATGGCTACACCTTC
D: -; V: TRBV29-1; size: few; J: TRBJ2-1; length: 14; CDR3: CSDRMYGAYNEQFF; DNA: TGCAGCGATAGAATGTACGGGGCCTACAATGAGCAGTTCTTC
D: -; V: TRBV11-2; size: few; J: TRBJ2-5; length: 15; CDR3: CASSVEGLDQETQYF; DNA: TGTGCCAGCAGTGTGGAGGGGCTAGACCAAGAGACCCAGTACTTC
D: TRBD2; V: TRBV7-2; size: few; J: TRBJ2-5; length: 17; CDR3: CASSFGTSGRARETQYF; DNA: TGTGCCAGCAGCTTTGGGACTAGCGGGAGGGCCAGAGAGACCCAGTACTTC
D: -; V: TRBV30; size: -; J: TRBJ1-5; length: 13; CDR3: CAWTFREGQPQHF; DNA: TGTGCCTGGACGTTCAGGGAGGGCCAGCCCCAGCATTTT
D: TRBD2; V: TRBV10-3; size: -; J: TRBJ2-7; length: 13; CDR3: CAISVREDYEQYF; DNA: TGTGCCATCTCCGTGCGGGAGGACTACGAGCAGTACTTC
D: -; V: TRBV15; size: -; J: TRBJ1-1; length: 14; CDR3: CATSRDGGDTEAFF; DNA: TGTGCCACCAGCAGAGACGGGGGGGACACTGAAGCTTTCTTT
D: TRBD1; V: TRBV30; size: -; J: TRBJ1-1; length: 20; CDR3: CAWSGEDRGLLRPLDTEAFF; DNA: TGTGCCTGGAGTGGAGAAGACAGGGGGCTCCTCCGCCCGCTGGACACTGAAGCTTTCTTT
D: -; V: TRBV6-5; size: -; J: TRBJ1-1; length: 15; CDR3: CASSYEGGVNTEAFF; DNA: TGTGCCAGCAGTTACGAGGGAGGGGTGAACACTGAAGCTTTCTTT
D: -; V: TRBV5-8; size: -; J: TRBJ2-7; length: 15; CDR3: CASSHTQRVTYEQYF; DNA: TGTGCCAGCAGCCATACCCAGAGGGTCACCTACGAGCAGTACTTC
D: -; V: TRBV27; size: -; J: TRBJ2-5; length: 13; CDR3: CASSSSGQETQYF; DNA: TGTGCCAGCAGTTCAAGCGGGCAAGAGACCCAGTACTTC
D: TRBD1; V: TRBV18; size: -; J: TRBJ2-5; length: 16; CDR3: CASSPNLAGGSETQYF; DNA: TGTGCCAGCTCACCAAATCTCGCAGGGGGCTCGGAGACCCAGTACTTC
D: -; V: TRBV25-1; size: few; J: TRBJ2-7; length: 14; CDR3: CASSEPRPLYEQYF; DNA: TGTGCCAGCAGTGAACCCAGGCCTCTCTACGAGCAGTACTTC
D: TRBD1; V: TRBV15; size: few; J: TRBJ2-4; length: 13; CDR3: CATSGDRGNIQYF; DNA: TGTGCCACCAGCGGGGACAGGGGGAACATTCAGTACTTC
D: -; V: TRBV28; size: -; J: TRBJ2-3; length: 15; CDR3: CASSLPSSPTDTQYF; DNA: TGTGCCAGCAGCTTACCCTCCTCCCCCACAGATACGCAGTATTTT
D: TRBD1; V: TRBV10-3; size: -; J: TRBJ1-5; length: 13; CDR3: CAITGGEGQPQHF; DNA: TGTGCCATCACAGGGGGCGAAGGGCAGCCCCAGCATTTT
D: TRBD2; V: TRBV28; size: -; J: TRBJ2-7; length: 12; CDR3: CASTGRANEQYF; DNA: TGTGCCAGCACGGGGAGGGCCAACGAGCAGTACTTC
D: -; V: TRBV15; size: -; J: TRBJ2-7; length: 12; CDR3: CATSRDWTEQYF; DNA: TGTGCCACCAGCAGAGATTGGACAGAGCAGTACTTC
D: -; V: TRBV28; size: few; J: TRBJ2-2; length: 14; CDR3: CASSLLVDTGELFF; DNA: TGTGCCAGCAGTCTTCTAGTGGACACCGGGGAGCTGTTTTTT
D: TRBD2; V: TRBV4-3; size: few; J: TRBJ2-3; length: 15; CDR3: CASSQGLAVTDTQYF; DNA: TGCGCCAGCAGCCAAGGACTAGCGGTCACAGATACGCAGTATTTT
D: TRBD1; V: TRBV30; size: few; J: TRBJ2-5; length: 13; CDR3: CARQGQGQETQYF; DNA: TGTGCCCGCCAGGGACAGGGGCAAGAGACCCAGTACTTC
D: -; V: TRBV7-9; size: few; J: TRBJ2-1; length: 16; CDR3: CASSPPRGSSYNEQFF; DNA: TGTGCCAGCAGCCCCCCGAGGGGGAGCTCCTACAATGAGCAGTTCTTC
D: TRBD2; V: TRBV27; size: few; J: TRBJ2-2; length: 15; CDR3: CASSLSGRETGELFF; DNA: TGTGCCAGCAGCCTTAGCGGGAGGGAGACCGGGGAGCTGTTTTTT
D: -; V: TRBV21-1; size: few; J: TRBJ1-2; length: 15; CDR3: CASSKYRGGRGGYTF; DNA: TGTGCCAGCAGCAAATACCGCGGAGGCAGGGGAGGCTACACCTTC
D: TRBD1; V: TRBV19; size: -; J: TRBJ2-4; length: 16; CDR3: CASSMTGTGVIHIQYF; DNA: TGTGCCAGTAGTATGACCGGGACAGGGGTTATTCACATTCAGTACTTC
D: -; V: TRBV9; size: -; J: TRBJ2-1; length: 14; CDR3: CASSVSGVYNEQFF; DNA: TGTGCCAGCAGCGTATCCGGAGTATACAATGAGCAGTTCTTC
D: -; V: TRBV29-1; size: few; J: TRBJ2-1; length: 15; CDR3: CSVPLARYLYDEQFF; DNA: TGCAGCGTTCCTCTAGCGAGGTACCTTTACGATGAGCAGTTCTTC
D: -; V: TRBV19; size: -; J: TRBJ2-1; length: 14; CDR3: CASSTTRTSHEQFF; DNA: TGTGCCAGTAGTACGACTAGAACCTCACATGAGCAGTTCTTC
D: TRBD1; V: TRBV7-9; size: -; J: TRBJ2-1; length: 16; CDR3: CASTLLGTGDVNEQFF; DNA: TGTGCCAGCACCCTACTAGGGACAGGGGATGTGAATGAGCAGTTCTTC
D: TRBD2; V: TRBV5-1; size: -; J: TRBJ2-1; length: 14; CDR3: CASSSLADGNEQFF; DNA: TGCGCCAGCAGCTCCCTAGCGGATGGGAATGAGCAGTTCTTC
D: TRBD1; V: TRBV29-1; size: -; J: TRBJ2-7; length: 14; CDR3: CSVAGSQGASEQYF; DNA: TGCAGCGTCGCAGGTTCACAGGGGGCTAGCGAGCAGTACTTC
D: -; V: TRBV28; size: -; J: TRBJ1-5; length: 14; CDR3: CASSLGREAQPQHF; DNA: TGTGCCAGCAGTTTAGGGAGGGAGGCTCAGCCCCAGCATTTT